These T cell receptor beta chains were read from a single sample in a study of identical twins. MiXCR was run by TCRdb on the 5' RACE reads, yielding one entry per CDR3 protein. The sample includes around 100,000 distinct CDR3 sequences, 4.5% to 6.5% of them seen just once. The sequenced sample was memory T cells sorted from blood. Every receptor here comes from a woman aged 45 to 65 in good health. The CDR3 runs from the conserved cysteine through the conserved F or W. A D gene is named only where the DNA matches it firmly. The size field is filled for only some rows; it gives once, few, many or a size class.

v_gene: TRBV20-1
j_gene: TRBJ2-1
d_gene: .
abundance: many
CDR3aa: CSARPGLRVVNEQFF
CDR3nt: TGCAGTGCTAGACCGGGACTTCGCGTTGTTAATGAGCAGTTCTTC

v_gene: TRBV6-2/TRBV6-3
j_gene: TRBJ1-1
d_gene: .
abundance: .
CDR3aa: CASSEQGNTEAFF
CDR3nt: TGTGCCAGCAGTGAGCAGGGAAACACTGAAGCTTTCTTT

v_gene: TRBV6-1
j_gene: TRBJ2-1
d_gene: .
abundance: many
CDR3aa: CASSEAPGRLNEQFF
CDR3nt: TGTGCCAGCAGTGAAGCCCCGGGACGTCTCAATGAGCAGTTCTTC

v_gene: TRBV7-7
j_gene: TRBJ2-2
d_gene: TRBD2
abundance: many
CDR3aa: CASSPTSGKGGELFF
CDR3nt: TGTGCTAGCAGCCCAACTAGCGGGAAAGGCGGGGAGCTGTTTTTT

v_gene: TRBV27
j_gene: TRBJ2-7
d_gene: TRBD2
abundance: many
CDR3aa: CASSPRLAGGPSYEQYF
CDR3nt: TGTGCCAGCAGTCCCCGACTAGCGGGAGGCCCCTCCTACGAGCAGTACTTC

v_gene: TRBV7-2
j_gene: TRBJ2-3
d_gene: .
abundance: many
CDR3aa: CASSLLVWSGTDTQYF
CDR3nt: TGTGCCAGCAGCTTACTCGTGTGGTCGGGCACAGATACGCAGTATTTT

v_gene: TRBV11-2
j_gene: TRBJ2-7
d_gene: .
abundance: many
CDR3aa: CASSLGRVEQYF
CDR3nt: TGTGCCAGCAGCTTAGGTCGGGTCGAGCAGTACTTC

v_gene: TRBV6-2/TRBV6-3
j_gene: TRBJ2-1
d_gene: TRBD2
abundance: many
CDR3aa: CASSSGTREFF
CDR3nt: TGTGCCAGCAGTTCCGGGACTAGGGAGTTCTTC

v_gene: TRBV10-2
j_gene: TRBJ2-1
d_gene: TRBD2
abundance: many
CDR3aa: CASSEWRGDNEQFF
CDR3nt: TGCGCCAGCAGTGAGTGGCGGGGGGACAATGAGCAGTTCTTC

v_gene: TRBV12-3/TRBV12-4
j_gene: TRBJ2-2
d_gene: .
abundance: many
CDR3aa: CASRKAVGDTGELFF
CDR3nt: TGTGCCAGCAGGAAAGCGGTCGGAGACACCGGGGAGCTGTTTTTT

v_gene: TRBV12-3/TRBV12-4
j_gene: TRBJ2-5
d_gene: .
abundance: many
CDR3aa: CASSGSRETQYF
CDR3nt: TGTGCCAGCAGCGGGAGCCGGGAGACCCAGTACTTC

v_gene: TRBV19
j_gene: TRBJ1-2
d_gene: .
abundance: many
CDR3aa: CASSIVGQFYGYTF
CDR3nt: TGTGCCAGTAGTATCGTCGGTCAGTTCTATGGCTACACCTTC

v_gene: TRBV5-6
j_gene: TRBJ1-1
d_gene: .
abundance: many
CDR3aa: CASSLKSSGLSEAFF
CDR3nt: TGTGCCAGCAGCTTGAAGAGCAGTGGTTTGAGTGAAGCTTTCTTT

v_gene: TRBV24-1
j_gene: TRBJ2-1
d_gene: TRBD2
abundance: many
CDR3aa: CATSVSGRANEQFF
CDR3nt: TGTGCCACCAGCGTTAGCGGGAGGGCCAATGAGCAGTTCTTC

v_gene: TRBV19
j_gene: TRBJ1-1
d_gene: .
abundance: .
CDR3aa: CACTAGTRDTEAFF
CDR3nt: TGTGCCTGTACCGCAGGGACCCGTGACACTGAAGCTTTCTTT